The clone carrying this T cell receptor (beta chain) was picked up one time. The antigen is not known. The junction departs from germline at one end; a sequencing error may be responsible. The germline V gene has CDR1 SQVTM and CDR2 ANQGSEA. This CDR3 spans 13 amino acids. These data belong to a study of identical twins. Unique molecular identifiers were present on the cDNA, and a universal primer site came from template switching. A single record per CDR3 protein comes from TCRdb applying MiXCR to the 5' RACE reads. Of around 1.7 million distinct CDR3 sequences in the sample, about 32% were seen once. Broader study findings: Out-of-frame alpha sequences that twins shared showed excess low generation probability. Where beta out-of-frame sequences were concerned, excess twin sharing was weaker. Within cord blood, abundant beta clonotypes carried fewer insertions, but memory repertoires showed no such trend.

The origin of this receptor is a newborn girl in good health. Sequencing used cord blood. The chain couples TRBV29-1 to TRBJ1-5, with 7 nucleotides matching TRBD1. CDR3 sequence (DNA): TGCAGCGTCGAAGGGGGCATGGGGCAGCCCCAGCATTTT. As protein: CSVEGGMGQPQHF. Supplemented by reference TRBV29-1 and TRBJ1-5, the full variable domain reads SAVISQKPSRDICQRGTSLTIQCQVDSQVTMMFWYRQQPGQSLTLIATANQGSEATYESGFVIDKFPISRPNLTFSTLTVSNMSPEDSSIYLCSVEGGMGQPQHFGDGTRLSIL.